Detailed here is one T cell receptor (beta chain). TCRdb's copy holds only in-frame clones and misses some; the assay was immunoSEQ multiplex PCR. The table includes fewer than 350,000 clones, 86% detected once. The record originates from a study of blood T cell repertoires in COVID-19. The junction had 11 bases not matched to a gene; V was cut back by 3 bases and J by 7 bases. The length of the CDR3 is 17 residues. Germline V gives CDR1 LNHDA, CDR2 SQIVND (reference sequence). The source material was peripheral blood. V and J are TRBV19 and TRBJ2-2, with 10 bases fitting TRBD1. The source of this sequence is a woman aged 25-40 years with COVID-19, enrolled during active disease. Here the CDR3 DNA reads TGTGCCAGTAGTATCTTAACCTCGGGACAGGGGTACGGGGAGCTGTTTTTT. It translates to CASSILTSGQGYGELFF.